This TCR beta chain was retrieved from a study of T cell changes during pregnancy in multiple sclerosis (dated by TCRdb to about 2019). Concerning the study at large: In women with multiple sclerosis, the researchers looked at how the T cell repertoire shifted as pregnancy progressed.

The library relied on the immunoSEQ multiplex PCR assay. Drawn from immuneACCESS, this table holds only the in-frame rearrangements with V and J called that TCRdb kept. Clones are partly lost; checked studies trace under half to an unresolved V gene and leave the rest unexplained. The table for this sample lists roughly 120,000 clones; roughly 92% of them were counted only once. The ten largest make up 1.5% of the sample. The CDR3, cysteine through phenylalanine, is 17 amino acids long. This entry keeps only the CDR3 DNA: 51 bases, framed from base 1. The germline V and J ends show losses of 2 bases and 0 bases respectively, and no gene match explains 4 bases of the junction. According to the germline V gene, CDR1 reads SGHRS and CDR2 reads YFSETQ. With respect to this clone: Its antigen has not been determined. Base qualities were left out, and no much larger clone turns up one base away.

The sequencing here drew on peripheral blood, taken in the third trimester of pregnancy. This sequence uses TRBV5-1 and TRBJ2-3; 12 nucleotides in the junction match TRBD2. This TCR derives from a female donor with multiple sclerosis, enrolled in a pregnancy study. The encoded CDR3 is CASSFRLAGASTDTQYF. In nucleotides, the sequence is TGCGCCAGCAGCTTCCGACTAGCGGGGGCTAGCACAGATACGCAGTATTTT.